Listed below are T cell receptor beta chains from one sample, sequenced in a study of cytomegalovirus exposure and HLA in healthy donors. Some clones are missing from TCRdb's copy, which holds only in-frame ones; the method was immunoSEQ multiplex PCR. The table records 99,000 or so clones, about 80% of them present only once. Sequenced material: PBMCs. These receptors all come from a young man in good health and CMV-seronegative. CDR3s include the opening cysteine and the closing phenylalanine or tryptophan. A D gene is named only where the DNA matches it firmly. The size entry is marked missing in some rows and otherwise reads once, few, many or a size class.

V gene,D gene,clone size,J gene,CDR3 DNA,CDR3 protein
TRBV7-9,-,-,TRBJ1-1,TGTGCCAGCAGCCCGATTGATACTAAAGCTTTCTTT,CASSPIDTKAFF
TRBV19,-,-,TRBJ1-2,TGTGCCAGTAGTATAGTCGGACAGTTAAACTATGGCTACACCTTC,CASSIVGQLNYGYTF
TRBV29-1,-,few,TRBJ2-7,TGCAGCGTTGCCGGGACATCCTACGAGCAGTACTTC,CSVAGTSYEQYF
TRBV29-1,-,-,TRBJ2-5,TGCAGCGTTGAATCGGGGGCAGGGGGTGAGACCCAGTACTTC,CSVESGAGGETQYF
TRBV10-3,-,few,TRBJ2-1,TGTGCTGTAGACCCCTCAGGGGACCCCGACAATGAGCAGTTCTTC,CAVDPSGDPDNEQFF
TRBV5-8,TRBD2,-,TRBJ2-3,TGTGCCAGCAGCTTGGGGGTGACTAGCGTTGCAGATACGCAGTATTTT,CASSLGVTSVADTQYF
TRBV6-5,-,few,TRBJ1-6,TGTGCCAGCAGCTTAATAGGGACATATAATTCACCCCTCCACTTT,CASSLIGTYNSPLHF
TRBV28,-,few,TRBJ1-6,TGTGCCAGCAGTATACGCCTAGTTCTGAATTCACCCCTCCACTTT,CASSIRLVLNSPLHF
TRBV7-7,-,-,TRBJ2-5,TGTGCCAGCAGCTTAGTGACTGGCCAAGAGACCCAGTACTTC,CASSLVTGQETQYF
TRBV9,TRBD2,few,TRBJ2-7,TGTGCCAGCAGCGGGACTAGCAGCTCCTACGAGCAGTACTTC,CASSGTSSSYEQYF
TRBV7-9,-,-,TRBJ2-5,TGTGCCAGCAGCTTAGCGCCCGGTCAAGAGACCCAGTACTTC,CASSLAPGQETQYF
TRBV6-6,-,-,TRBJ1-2,TGTGCCAGCAGTTCTTTACCTGGGGGCATCGGCTATGGCTACACCTTC,CASSSLPGGIGYGYTF
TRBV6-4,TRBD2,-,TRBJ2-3,TGTGCCAGCAGTCTTACTAGCGGGGGTTTCGATACGCAGTATTTT,CASSLTSGGFDTQYF
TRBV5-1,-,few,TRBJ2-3,TGCGCCAGCCGCGGGGAGTCAGATACGCAGTATTTT,CASRGESDTQYF
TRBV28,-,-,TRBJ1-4,TGTGCCAGCAGTTTAAGCACTCGGGGAACTAATGAAAAACTGTTTTTT,CASSLSTRGTNEKLFF
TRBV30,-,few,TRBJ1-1,TGTGCCTGGAGGCGCGGATTGAACACTGAAGCTTTCTTT,CAWRRGLNTEAFF
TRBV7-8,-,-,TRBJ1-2,TGTGCCAGCAGCTTAGCGGGGACTGCAACTAACTATGGCTACACCTTC,CASSLAGTATNYGYTF
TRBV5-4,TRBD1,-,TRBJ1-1,TGTGCCAGCAGCTTGGACCTGGAAGACAGGGGTCCGGGGGACACTGAAGCTTTCTTT,CASSLDLEDRGPGDTEAFF
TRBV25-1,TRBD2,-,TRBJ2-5,TGTGCCAGCAGTCTTAGCGGGGGAGGAGGGGAGACCCAGTACTTC,CASSLSGGGGETQYF
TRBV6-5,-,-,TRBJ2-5,TGTGCCAGCAGTTACTCAGCGGGCCAGCAGGAGACCCAGTACTTC,CASSYSAGQQETQYF
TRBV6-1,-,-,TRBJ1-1,TGTGCCAGCAGTGGTCGTTTGGAGATGAACACTGAAGCTTTCTTT,CASSGRLEMNTEAFF
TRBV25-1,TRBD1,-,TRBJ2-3,TGTGCCAGCAGTGAATCAGGGGGCCCCGTTCGGCAGTATTTT,CASSESGGPVRQYF
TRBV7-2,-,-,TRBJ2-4,TGTGCCAGCAGCCCTGGTACGGAAAACATTCAGTACTTC,CASSPGTENIQYF
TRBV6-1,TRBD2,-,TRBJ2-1,TGTGCCAGCAGTTATCCTAGCGGGGGGGAGCAGTTCTTC,CASSYPSGGEQFF
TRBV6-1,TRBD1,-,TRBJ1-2,TGTGCCAGCAGTGACGGTTCGACAGGGAAAAATGGCTACACCTTC,CASSDGSTGKNGYTF
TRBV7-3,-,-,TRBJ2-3,TGTGCCAGCAGCCCCACAGGGTTTGTAGGAGATACGCAGTATTTT,CASSPTGFVGDTQYF
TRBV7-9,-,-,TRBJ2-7,TGTGCCAGCAGCTTAGGCAGCGGGCGGCTAGTCGAGCAGTACTTC,CASSLGSGRLVEQYF
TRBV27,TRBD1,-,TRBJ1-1,TGTGCCAGCAGGACAGGGATGGGGGCTACTGAAGCTTTCTTT,CASRTGMGATEAFF
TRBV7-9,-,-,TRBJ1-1,TGTGCCTGCACAAGGGGGGAGGGAACTGAAGCTTTCTTT,CACTRGEGTEAFF
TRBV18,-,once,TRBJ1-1,TGTGCCAGCTCACCACCCACGAGGGCAACCACTGAAGCTTTCTTT,CASSPPTRATTEAFF
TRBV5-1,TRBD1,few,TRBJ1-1,TGCGCCAGCAGCTTGGAAGGGGGCAGGGACACTGAAGCTTTCTTT,CASSLEGGRDTEAFF
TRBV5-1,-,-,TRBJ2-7,TGCGCCAGCAGCCGAGGGAGTGGCGAGCAGTACTTC,CASSRGSGEQYF
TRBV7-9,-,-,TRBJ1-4,TGTGCCAGCAGCCGGGGAGGGAGCACAACTAATGAAAAACTGTTTTTT,CASSRGGSTTNEKLFF
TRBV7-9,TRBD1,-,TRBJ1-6,TGTGCCAGCAGCTCCTCGACAGGGGCTGAGGATTCACCCCTCCACTTT,CASSSSTGAEDSPLHF
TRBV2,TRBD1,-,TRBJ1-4,TGTGCCAGCAGTGAAAACGGACAGGGACCTAATGAAAAACTGTTTTTT,CASSENGQGPNEKLFF
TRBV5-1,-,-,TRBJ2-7,TGCGCCAGCAGCTTGAGTTCAGGGGAGTACGAGCAGTACTTC,CASSLSSGEYEQYF
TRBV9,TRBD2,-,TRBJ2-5,TGTGCCAGCAGCGTAGGGGGACTAGGCGGGGGCCTCAGGGAGACCCAGTACTTC,CASSVGGLGGGLRETQYF
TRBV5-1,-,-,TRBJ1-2,TGCGCCAGCAGCTTGGAGGCAGGGTTAGATGGCTACACCTTC,CASSLEAGLDGYTF
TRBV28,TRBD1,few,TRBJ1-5,TGTGCCAGCACCCCCTCCTGGACAGGGTGGAGTCAGCCCCAGCATTTT,CASTPSWTGWSQPQHF
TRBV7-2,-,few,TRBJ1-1,TGTGCCAGCAGCCGGATCAGGGGCACCACTGAAGCTTTCTTT,CASSRIRGTTEAFF
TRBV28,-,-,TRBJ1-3,TGTGCCAGCAGTTTAAGGGGGTACTCTGGAAACACCATATATTTT,CASSLRGYSGNTIYF
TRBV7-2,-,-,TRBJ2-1,TGTGCCAGCAGCACAAACCGCTACAATGAGCAGTTCTTC,CASSTNRYNEQFF
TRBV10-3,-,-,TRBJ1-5,TGTGCCATCAGTGAGGCAGATAATCAGCCCCAGCATTTT,CAISEADNQPQHF
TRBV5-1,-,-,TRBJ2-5,TGCGCCAGCAGCTACGGGTCCCCTGGGGAGACCCAGTACTTC,CASSYGSPGETQYF
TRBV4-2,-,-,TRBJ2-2,TGTGCCAGCAGCCATTGGGGGACTGACACCGGGGAGCTGTTTTTT,CASSHWGTDTGELFF
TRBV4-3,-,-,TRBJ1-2,TGCGCCAGCAGCAAGACAGCGGGGACCTATGGCTACACCTTC,CASSKTAGTYGYTF
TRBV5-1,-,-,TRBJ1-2,TGCGCCAGCAGCTTGTCAGGGTCCCTCGACTATGGCTACACCTTC,CASSLSGSLDYGYTF
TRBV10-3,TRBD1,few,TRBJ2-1,TGTGCCATCAGTGATTCAGGACAGGGCAACAATGAGCAGTTCTTC,CAISDSGQGNNEQFF
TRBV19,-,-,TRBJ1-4,TGTGCCAGTAGTATACCCGCAGGGGTGAGAGAAAAACTGTTTTTT,CASSIPAGVREKLFF
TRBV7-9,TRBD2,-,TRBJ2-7,TGTGCCAGCAGCTTAGCCGCTAAAGCGGGAGCTGGGGACGAGCAGTACTTC,CASSLAAKAGAGDEQYF
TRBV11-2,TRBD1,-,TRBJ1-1,TGTGCCAGCAGCTCAGGGGACAGGGGAATTTTTGAAGCTTTCTTT,CASSSGDRGIFEAFF
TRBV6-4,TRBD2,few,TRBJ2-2,TGTGCCAGCAGTCTAGCGGGGGGCACCGGGGAGCTGTTTTTT,CASSLAGGTGELFF
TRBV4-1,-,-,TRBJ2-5,TGCGCCAGCAGCCAAGCTAGGGGCGAGACCCAGTACTTC,CASSQARGETQYF
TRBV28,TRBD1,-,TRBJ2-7,TGTGCCAGCACACGGACAGGGGGTACCTACGAGCAGTACTTC,CASTRTGGTYEQYF
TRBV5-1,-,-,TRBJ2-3,TGCGCCAGCAAGGACAGAAGCACAGATACGCAGTATTTT,CASKDRSTDTQYF
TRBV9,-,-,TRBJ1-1,TGTGCCAGCAGCGCCTCTCCGGGGAGGGGTTATATGAACACTGAAGCTTTCTTT,CASSASPGRGYMNTEAFF